A single sample gave rise to the 17 T cell receptor beta chains below, sequenced in a study of control samples from healthy donors and cancer patients. Sequenced by immunoSEQ multiplex PCR; TCRdb stores in-frame clones only, minus some. This table holds more than 100,000 clones, about 89% found once. Sequencing was done on a sample of blood. These receptors came from a young woman in good health.

V is TRBV30 and J is TRBJ1-6; tentatively, D is TRBD1 (6 bases). The CDR3 extends over 15 amino acids. In germline, CDR1 is GTSNPN, CDR2 SVGIG (reference sequence). The V gene lost 4 bases and the J gene lost 7 bases, with 17 bases spanning the gap. CDR3 sequence (DNA): TGTGCCTGGACCGCACAGGGTTCCGCGAATTCACCCCTCCACTTT. Translating it yields CAWTAQGSANSPLHF.

This clone occurred a few times. The chain couples TRBV7-9 to TRBJ1-2; D perhaps matches TRBD1 (6 bases). This CDR3 is built from 15 residues. Germline V gives CDR1 SEHNR, CDR2 FQNEAQ (reference sequence). Trimming removed 4 bases from V and 6 bases from J, with 18 bases in between. CDR3 coding DNA: TGTGCCAGCAGCTCCAGCCGCACAGGGAGCGATGGCTACACCTTC. As protein: CASSSSRTGSDGYTF.

The chain couples TRBV7-2 to TRBJ2-3; tentatively, D is TRBD2 (6 bases). Germline-derived CDR1 and CDR2 are SGHTA and FQGNSA. The CDR3 length is 19 residues. Trimming shortened V by 0 bases and J by 0 bases, and 19 bases separated the two germline ends. The CDR3 region has the DNA TGTGCCAGCAGCTTAGCGCGTGACTGGGGGGTACCGAGCACAGATACGCAGTATTTT. Translating it yields CASSLARDWGVPSTDTQYF.

This rearrangement joins TRBV6-5 to TRBJ1-1, with D possibly being TRBD1 (5 bases). The CDR3 contains 14 residues. Germline V CDR1 and CDR2: MNHEY, SVGAGI. V lost 7 bases to trimming and J lost 1 base, with 13 bases between them. The CDR3 loop is CASNVLGGNTEAFF. The CDR3 coding sequence is TGTGCCAGCAATGTTTTGGGGGGGAACACTGAAGCTTTCTTT.

V usage is TRBV27 and J usage is TRBJ2-1, with 12 positions matching TRBD2. Trimming cost V 6 bases and J 4 bases; bases outside gene matches: 16. The CDR3 has 19 residues. CDR1 MNHEY and CDR2 SMNVEV come from the germline V gene (reference sequence). CDR3 protein: CASSFGGLAGLIRYNEQFF. The DNA of the CDR3 is TGTGCCAGCAGCTTTGGAGGACTAGCGGGACTTATTAGGTACAATGAGCAGTTCTTC.

This chain connects TRBV6-4 to TRBJ1-4; 7 nucleotides agree with TRBD1. Germline V gives CDR1 MRHNA, CDR2 SNTAGT. The trim removed 5 bases at V and 5 bases at J, leaving 14 bases unmatched. The CDR3 runs to 17 residues. In DNA, the CDR3 is TGTGCCAGCAGTCTCGACTGGGAGGGCAGGGGGAATGAAAAACTGTTTTTT. This translates into CASSLDWEGRGNEKLFF.

This chain connects TRBV18 to TRBJ2-1, with unresolved D. Trimming cost V 0 bases and J 8 bases, with 17 bases left between them. The CDR3 loop spans 16 amino acids. Germline V CDR1 and CDR2: KGHSH, LQKENI. The CDR3 sequence is CASSPPSLGVGDEQFF. CDR3 nucleotide sequence: TGTGCCAGCTCACCACCTTCCCTAGGTGTTGGCGATGAGCAGTTCTTC.

The chain joins TRBV4-3 to TRBJ2-1; 14 bases are a match to TRBD2. Germline CDR1 LGHNA, CDR2 YSLEER. V shed 4 bases and J 6 bases; nucleotides not matched to a gene: 2. This CDR3 comprises 15 residues. CDR3 region: CASSRGTSGGNEQFF. The DNA of the CDR3 is TGCGCCAGCAGCCGGGGGACTAGCGGGGGCAATGAGCAGTTCTTC.

V gene TRBV3-1 (or the pseudogene TRBV3-2) combines with J gene TRBJ2-3; D might be TRBD2 (6 bases). This CDR3 region has 14 residues. Looked up from germline, CDR1 is LGHDT and CDR2 is YNNKEL (reference sequence). V shed 2 bases and J shed 6 bases, with 12 bases lying between them. CDR3 residues: CASSQSFGGDTQYF. CDR3 nucleotides: TGTGCCAGCAGCCAATCCTTTGGAGGGGATACGCAGTATTTT.

V is TRBV27 and J is TRBJ2-7; 7 bases match TRBD1. Germline assignment: CDR1 MNHEY and CDR2 SMNVEV (reference sequence). V lost 6 bases and J lost 5; bases outside the gene matches: 7. The length of the CDR3 is 13 residues. The CDR3 DNA reads TGTGCCAGCAGAGGACAGGCCAGGGACGAGCAGTACTTC. Amino acids: CASRGQARDEQYF.

The chain couples TRBV5-1 to TRBJ1-5; 8 bases agree with TRBD1. J gave up 3 bases and V 4 bases, and 9 bases lay outside the gene matches. Germline CDR1 is SGHRS and CDR2 is YFSETQ. CDR3 length equals 16 residues. The CDR3: CASSVGAGGVNQPQHF. Here the CDR3 DNA reads TGCGCCAGCAGCGTTGGAGCAGGGGGCGTCAATCAGCCCCAGCATTTT.

V and J are TRBV2 and TRBJ2-7; D perhaps matches TRBD1 (5 bases). Trimming left V 6 bases short and J 2 bases short, with 11 bases between. Germline V gene lookup returns CDR1 SNHLY and CDR2 FYNNEI. The CDR3 is 13 residues long. CDR3 sequence (DNA): TGTGCCAGCAGACGCAGGGAAGCCTACGAGCAGTACTTC. Its translation: CASRRREAYEQYF.

This clone was detected only once. The V call is TRBV18, the J call TRBJ2-2, with TRBD2 as a possible D gene (5 bases). Trimming shortened V by 0 bases and J by 1 base, and 9 bases separated the two germline ends. The V gene's germline CDR1 is KGHSH and CDR2 LQKENI. This CDR3 contains 16 residues. DNA for the CDR3: TGTGCCAGCTCACCACCCGGGGTTAGGAACACCGGGGAGCTGTTTTTT. As protein: CASSPPGVRNTGELFF.

V and J are TRBV24-1 and TRBJ2-2; perhaps TRBD2 as D (6 bases). Germline V gene sequence: CDR1 KGHDR, CDR2 SFDVKD. The length of the CDR3 is 14 residues. Trimming pared 6 bases from V and 5 bases from J, leaving 12 bases between. The CDR3 sequence: CATSPGVWTGELFF. Written as DNA, the CDR3 is TGTGCCACCAGTCCGGGGGTTTGGACCGGGGAGCTGTTTTTT.

The chain has TRBV28 and TRBJ2-7; maybe TRBD1 (5 bases). Trimming stripped 4 bases from V and 1 base from J, with 14 bases between. CDR3 length: 15 amino acids. Looked up from germline, CDR1 is MDHEN and CDR2 is SYDVKM. In DNA, the CDR3 is TGTGCCAGCAGTTCCGTAAGGGGTAGGTCCTACGAGCAGTACTTC. Translated, it gives CASSSVRGRSYEQYF.

The chain links TRBV24-1 to TRBJ1-4, with no clear D. From germline, CDR1 is KGHDR and CDR2 SFDVKD. The CDR3 has 13 residues. V dropped 12 bases and J dropped 5 bases, with 15 bases sitting between them. CDR3 DNA: TGTGCCCCTTGGGTCCGGGAGAATGAAAAACTGTTTTTT. As protein: CAPWVRENEKLFF.

The chain recombines TRBV28 with TRBJ2-7; no firm D call. The V end lost 1 base, the J end lost 6 bases, and 13 bases lay between the germline ends. Germline lookup yields CDR1 MDHEN and CDR2 SYDVKM. This CDR3 has 14 amino acids. In DNA, the CDR3 is TGTGCCAGCAGTTTATCGGGCCTTTGGGTCGAGCAGTACTTC. The encoded protein is CASSLSGLWVEQYF.